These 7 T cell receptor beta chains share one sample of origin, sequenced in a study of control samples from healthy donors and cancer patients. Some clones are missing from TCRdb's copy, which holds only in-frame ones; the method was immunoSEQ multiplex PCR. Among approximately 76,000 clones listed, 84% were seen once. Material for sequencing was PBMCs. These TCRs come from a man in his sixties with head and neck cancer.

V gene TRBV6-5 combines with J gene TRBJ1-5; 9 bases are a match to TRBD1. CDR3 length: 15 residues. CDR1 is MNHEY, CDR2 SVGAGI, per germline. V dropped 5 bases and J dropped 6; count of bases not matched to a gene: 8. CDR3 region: CASSPTGGLIQPQHF. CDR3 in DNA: TGTGCCAGCAGTCCCACAGGGGGCCTCATTCAGCCCCAGCATTTT.

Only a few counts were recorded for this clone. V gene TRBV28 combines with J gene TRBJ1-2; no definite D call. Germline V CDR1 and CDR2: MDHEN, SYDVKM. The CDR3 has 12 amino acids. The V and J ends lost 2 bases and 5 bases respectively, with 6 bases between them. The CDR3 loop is CASSLQPYGYTF. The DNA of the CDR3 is TGTGCCAGCAGTTTACAGCCGTATGGCTACACCTTC.

CDR3 sequence reads: CASSNPRQGGVQPQHF. The CDR3 region has the DNA TGTGCCAGCAGTAACCCTCGACAGGGGGGGGTTCAGCCCCAGCATTTT. The chain uses TRBV6-6 and TRBJ1-5; 9 nucleotides align to TRBD1. V was clipped by 5 bases and J by 6 bases; unmatched bases: 11. CDR3 length equals 16 residues. From germline, CDR1 is MNHNY and CDR2 SVGAGI (reference sequence).

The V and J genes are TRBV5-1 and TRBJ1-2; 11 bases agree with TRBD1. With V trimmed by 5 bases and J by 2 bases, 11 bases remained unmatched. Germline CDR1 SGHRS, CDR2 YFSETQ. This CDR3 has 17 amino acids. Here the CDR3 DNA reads TGCGCCAGCAGTTATGGACAGGGGGCGCATCAGAACTATGGCTACACCTTC. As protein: CASSYGQGAHQNYGYTF.

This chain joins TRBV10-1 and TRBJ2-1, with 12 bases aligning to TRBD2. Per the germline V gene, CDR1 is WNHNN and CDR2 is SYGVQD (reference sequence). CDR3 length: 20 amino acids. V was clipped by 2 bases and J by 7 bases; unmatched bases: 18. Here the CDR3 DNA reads TGCGCCAGCAGTGAGAGGGGTCTAGCGGGAGGGCCAGGGTTTAAGAATGAGCAGTTCTTC. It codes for CASSERGLAGGPGFKNEQFF.

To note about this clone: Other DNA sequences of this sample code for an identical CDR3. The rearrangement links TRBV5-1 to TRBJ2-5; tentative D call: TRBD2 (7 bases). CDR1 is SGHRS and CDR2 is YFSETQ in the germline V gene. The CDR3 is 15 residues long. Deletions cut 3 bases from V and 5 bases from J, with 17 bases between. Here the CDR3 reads CASSWGGQTGETQYF. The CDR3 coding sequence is TGCGCCAGCAGCTGGGGGGGGCAGACTGGGGAGACCCAGTACTTC.

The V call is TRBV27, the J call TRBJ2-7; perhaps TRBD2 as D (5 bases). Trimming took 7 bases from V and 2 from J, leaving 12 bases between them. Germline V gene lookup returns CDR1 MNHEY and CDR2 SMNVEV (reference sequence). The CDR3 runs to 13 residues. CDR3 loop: CASTSGMAYEQYF. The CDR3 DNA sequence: TGTGCCAGCACATCGGGGATGGCCTACGAGCAGTACTTC.